What follows are 16 T cell receptor beta chains derived from one specimen sequenced in a study of metastatic and nonmetastatic thyroid tumors. Ahead of thyroid surgery, no patient had received treatment of any kind. With MiXCR, TCRdb reprocessed the PCR reads. The sample lists 25,000 to 35,000 clones, roughly 25% seen once, with 7% to 10% in the top ten. Sequenced: blood. These receptors were taken from a female donor with papillary thyroid cancer or a benign thyroid nodule (not recorded which). Some clones in this sample may be carry-over from other donors' samples.

The sample holds a few counts of this clone. The chain links TRBV6-1 to TRBJ2-1; TRBD2 matches 8 bases. V was clipped by 1 base and J by 8 bases; unmatched bases: 7. Germline-derived CDR1 and CDR2 are MNHNS and SASEGT. The CDR3 loop spans 15 amino acids. CDR3 coding DNA: TGTGCCAGCAGTGAAGGGAGGAGCGGGAGTGATGAGCAGTTCTTC. It specifies CASSEGRSGSDEQFF.

In its sample, this clone was seen a few times. The junction differs from germline at one of its ends, possibly a read error. This chain connects TRBV6-5 to TRBJ1-4; D is unresolved. This CDR3 comprises 13 residues. CDR1 MNHEY and CDR2 SVGAGI come from the germline V gene. DNA for the CDR3: TGTGCCAGCAGTTACAGCGAGCATGAAAAACTTTTTTTT. It is translated as CASSYSEHEKLFF.

This clone was seen ten or more times. Other DNA sequences from this sample encode an identical CDR3 as well. The chain links TRBV24-1 to TRBJ2-5; the D gene is possibly TRBD2 (5 bases). CDR1 and CDR2 (germline): KGHDR, SFDVKD. The CDR3 is made up of 15 amino acids. Trimming left V 9 bases short and J 1 base short, with 17 bases between. The CDR3 sequence is CATGHRDPLQETQYF. The CDR3, as DNA: TGTGCCACCGGCCACCGGGATCCACTCCAAGAGACCCAGTACTTC.

This clone is judged medium-sized. Written as DNA, the CDR3 is TGCAGTGCTAGAGAGGGGACGGCATTAGAGACCCAGTACTTC. Translating it yields CSAREGTALETQYF. V gene TRBV20-1 combines with J gene TRBJ2-5; D tentatively fits TRBD1 or TRBD2 (5 bases each). This CDR3 spans 14 amino acids. Between the trimmed V and J ends, which lost 0 bases and 4 bases, there was a span of 12 bases. In germline, CDR1 is DFQATT, CDR2 SNEGSKA (reference sequence).

Points on this clone: One end of the junction fails to match germline, which may point to a read error. This rearrangement joins TRBV30 to TRBJ1-5; maybe TRBD1 (5 bases). CDR1 and CDR2 (germline): GTSNPN, SVGIG (reference sequence). The CDR3 is 15 amino acids. Here the CDR3 DNA reads TGTGGCTGGTCCGGGACGGGGAAATATGGTCAGCACCAGCATTTT. It encodes CGWSGTGKYGQHQHF.

This clone has ten or more counts. The J gene is TRBJ1-1, the V gene TRBV6-1, with no clear D. The V and J ends lost 1 base and 9 bases respectively, with 9 bases between them. CDR3 length: 12 amino acids. From germline, CDR1 is MNHNS and CDR2 SASEGT. The chain's CDR3 is CASSEGQEKAFF. The CDR3 bases are TGTGCCAGCAGTGAAGGGCAGGAAAAAGCTTTCTTT.

J is TRBJ2-7 and V is TRBV6-1, with D possibly being TRBD2 (6 bases). The CDR3 covers 16 residues. V shed 2 bases and J shed 2 bases, with 16 bases lying between them. CDR1 MNHNS and CDR2 SASEGT come from the germline V gene. CDR3 in DNA: TGTGCCAGCAGTGAACATCCGGGGGAGACCACCTACGAGCAGTACTTC. This encodes CASSEHPGETTYEQYF.

This clone was detected ten times or more. This chain links TRBV7-6 with TRBJ2-2; 10 nucleotides align to TRBD1. The germline V gene has CDR1 SGHVS and CDR2 FNYEAQ. V lost 5 bases and J lost 5; bases outside the gene matches: 8. This CDR3 contains 16 residues. The CDR3 protein is CASSILGQGLTGELFF. DNA of the CDR3: TGTGCCAGCAGCATCTTGGGACAGGGGTTGACCGGGGAGCTGTTTTTT.

With regard to this clone: The final CDR3 position lacks the conserved phenylalanine or tryptophan, pointing to a likely read error. This sequence joins TRBV12-3 or TRBV12-4 and TRBJ2-7, with D tentatively TRBD1 or TRBD2 (5 bases each). V was cut by 5 bases and J by 10 bases, with 12 bases left in between. The CDR3 has 11 amino acids. The CDR3 nucleotides are TGTGCCAGCAGTACGGGGCCCGATCAGTACTTA. Its translation: CASSTGPDQYL.

This clone has a count of ten or more. Other DNA sequences of this sample code for an identical CDR3. The chain employs TRBV29-1 and TRBJ2-5; 7 nucleotides align to TRBD1. The CDR3 is made up of 13 amino acids. J gave up 4 bases and V 6 bases, and 8 bases lay outside the gene matches. The germline gives CDR1 SQVTM, CDR2 ANQGSEA. The CDR3 DNA reads as TGCAGCGTGGGGACAGCCGCGCTAGAGACCCAGTACTTC. It is translated as CSVGTAALETQYF. The variable domain in full, with the rest retrieved from reference TRBV29-1 and TRBJ2-5, is SAVISQKPSRDICQRGTSLTIQCQVDSQVTMMFWYRQQPGQSLTLIATANQGSEATYESGFVIDKFPISRPNLTFSTLTVSNMSPEDSSIYLCSVGTAALETQYFGPGTRLLVL.

This clone counts as medium-sized. The rearrangement uses TRBV6-2 or TRBV6-3 and TRBJ1-2; a possible D gene is TRBD1 (5 bases). V shed 4 bases and J shed 6 bases, with 15 bases lying between them. Per germline, CDR1 MNHEY and CDR2 SVGEGT. CDR3 length: 14 residues. CDR3 loop: CASSLGRGADGYTF. CDR3 in DNA: TGTGCCAGCAGTTTGGGGAGGGGCGCGGATGGCTACACCTTC.

CDR3 DNA: TGTGCCTGGAGTAGAAATGAAAAACTGTTTTTT. Protein: CAWSRNEKLFF. The rearrangement links TRBV30 to TRBJ1-4; D is unresolved. V dropped 2 bases and J dropped 5 bases, with 3 bases sitting between them. CDR1 GTSNPN and CDR2 SVGIG come from the germline V gene (reference sequence). This CDR3 comprises 11 residues.

This clone was seen ten or more times. V and J are TRBV3-1 and TRBJ1-6, with unresolved D. This CDR3 has 13 residues. The V end was cut by 4 bases, the J end by 10 bases, with 11 bases between. CDR1 and CDR2 from the germline V gene are LGHDT and YNNKEL (reference sequence). The CDR3 DNA reads TGTGCCAGCAGCCTTAAAGGAGGCTCACCCCTCCACTTT. Translated: CASSLKGGSPLHF.

This clone was recorded many times. The V call is TRBV6-1, the J call TRBJ2-2; 9 positions agree with TRBD1. CDR1 is MNHNS, CDR2 SASEGT, per germline. The V segment lost 7 bases and the J segment 7 bases; nucleotides outside the gene matches: 7. CDR3 length equals 14 residues. The CDR3 region is CASTHRGHDGELFF. The CDR3 nucleotides read TGTGCCAGCACCCACAGGGGGCATGACGGGGAGCTGTTTTTT.

This clone came up many times. The rearrangement joins TRBV2 to TRBJ2-4, with a possible D match to TRBD1 (6 bases). Germline CDR1 SNHLY, CDR2 FYNNEI. The CDR3 extends over 14 amino acids. The ends were cut back, 6 bases at V and 7 bases at J, with 16 bases in the middle. The CDR3 spells CASRKGQGGNIQYF. CDR3 sequence (DNA): TGTGCCAGCAGGAAGGGACAAGGTGGGAACATTCAGTACTTC.

This clone was observed at least ten times. The V and J genes are TRBV29-1 and TRBJ1-2; the D gene is possibly TRBD1 (5 bases). CDR3 size: 12 residues. Per the germline V gene, CDR1 is SQVTM and CDR2 is ANQGSEA. V lost 1 base and J lost 5, with 8 bases in between. The DNA of the CDR3 is TGCAGCGTTGAAGGACAGCAGTATGGCTACACCTTC. It encodes CSVEGQQYGYTF.